This T cell receptor beta chain was captured in a study of regulatory T cells in long-lasting Graves disease. This clonotype was seen a handful of times. Time point in this sample: persistent/refractory GD, antithyroid drugs over 5 years with positive TRAb. PBMC-derived RNA was used for the TCR library. For TCR beta, libraries came from iRepertoire HTBI primers and Arm-PCR of CDR3 regions. In TCRdb, the multiplex PCR reads were re-called with MiXCR into one record per CDR3 protein. The table includes hundreds of thousands of distinct CDR3 sequences, more than 20% detected once. Trimming took 0 bases from V and 10 from J, leaving 19 bases between them. The germline gives CDR1 GTSNPN, CDR2 SVGIG (reference sequence). This CDR3 has 16 residues.

The clonotype originates from a female donor with Graves disease. This material consisted of peripheral blood mononuclear cells (PBMCs), taken when the disease was refractory, from a patient treated with antithyroid drugs. V and J are TRBV30 and TRBJ1-6; D is ambiguous. The CDR3 DNA follows: TGTGCCTGGAGTGTACTGGGGATAGGAGGTGAATCACCCCTCCACTTT. Protein sequence: CAWSVLGIGGESPLHF.